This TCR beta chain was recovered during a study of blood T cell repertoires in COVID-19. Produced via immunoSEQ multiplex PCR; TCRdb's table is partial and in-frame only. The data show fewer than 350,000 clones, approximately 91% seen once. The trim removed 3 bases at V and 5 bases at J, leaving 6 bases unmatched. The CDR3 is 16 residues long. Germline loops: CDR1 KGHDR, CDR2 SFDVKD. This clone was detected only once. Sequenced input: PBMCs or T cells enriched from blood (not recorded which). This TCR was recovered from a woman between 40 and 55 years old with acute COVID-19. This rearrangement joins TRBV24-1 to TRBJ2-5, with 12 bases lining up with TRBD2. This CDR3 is CATSDTSGGRRETQYF. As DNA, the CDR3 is TGTGCCACCAGTGATACTAGCGGGGGGAGGAGGGAGACCCAGTACTTC.